The sequence of this TCR beta chain was determined in a study of memory CD4+ T cells and cytomegalovirus serostatus. In the study overall: This sample comes from healthy Belgian adults, under 10 CMV seropositive, approximately 23 seronegative.

For this clone: Its antigen remains unknown.

TCRdb's copy holds only in-frame clones and misses some; the assay was immunoSEQ multiplex PCR. Of about 56,000 clones in the sample, around 76% are singletons; the top ten hold over 0.35%. The sort gate was single viable CD3+CD4+CD8-CD45RO+ cells for memory CD4+ T cells. Serum IgG to CMV pp150, pp28, p38 and p52 defined serostatus. CDR3 length equals 13 residues. Germline V gives CDR1 SGHAT, CDR2 FQDESV (reference sequence). The V end lost 5 bases, the J end lost 4 bases, and 9 bases lay between the germline ends. Study results and limitations: Repertoires predicted CMV serostatus with median bootstrapped AUC of around 0.96. The CMV-associated TCR signature appears largely within the CD4+ memory repertoire.

Sequenced: memory CD4+ T cells from blood. The V and J genes are TRBV11-1 and TRBJ2-1; D is unclear. The source of this sequence is an adult in good health and CMV-seronegative. In nucleotides, the CDR3 is TGTGCCAGCAGCCCGGACCTATACAATGAGCAGTTCTTC. The encoded protein is CASSPDLYNEQFF.